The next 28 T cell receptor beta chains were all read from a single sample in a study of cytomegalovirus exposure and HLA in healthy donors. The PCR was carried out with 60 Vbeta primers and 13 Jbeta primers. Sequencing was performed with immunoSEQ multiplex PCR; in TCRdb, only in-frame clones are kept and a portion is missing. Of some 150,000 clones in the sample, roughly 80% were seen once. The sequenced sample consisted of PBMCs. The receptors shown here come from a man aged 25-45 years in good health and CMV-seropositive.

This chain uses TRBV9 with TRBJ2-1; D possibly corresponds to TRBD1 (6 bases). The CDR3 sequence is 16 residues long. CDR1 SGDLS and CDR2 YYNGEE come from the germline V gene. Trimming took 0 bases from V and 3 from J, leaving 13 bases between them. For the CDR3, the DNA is TGTGCCAGCAGCGTAGCTCCCCAGGGGTACTACAATGAGCAGTTCTTC. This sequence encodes CASSVAPQGYYNEQFF.

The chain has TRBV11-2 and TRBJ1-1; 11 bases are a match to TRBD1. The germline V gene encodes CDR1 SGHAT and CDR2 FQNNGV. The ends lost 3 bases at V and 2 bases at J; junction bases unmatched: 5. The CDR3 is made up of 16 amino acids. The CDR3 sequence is CASSFWGTGGNTEAFF. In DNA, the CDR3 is TGTGCCAGCAGCTTTTGGGGGACAGGGGGAAACACTGAAGCTTTCTTT.

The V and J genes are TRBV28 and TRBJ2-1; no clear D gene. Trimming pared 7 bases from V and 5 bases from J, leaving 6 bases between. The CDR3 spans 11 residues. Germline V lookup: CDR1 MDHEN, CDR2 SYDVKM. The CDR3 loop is CASMSHNEQFF. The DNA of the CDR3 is TGTGCCAGCATGAGTCACAATGAGCAGTTCTTC.

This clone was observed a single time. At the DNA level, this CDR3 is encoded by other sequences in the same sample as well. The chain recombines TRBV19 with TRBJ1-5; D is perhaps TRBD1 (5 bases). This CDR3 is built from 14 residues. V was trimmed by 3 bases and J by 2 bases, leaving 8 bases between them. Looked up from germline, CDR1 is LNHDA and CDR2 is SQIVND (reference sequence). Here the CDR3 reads CASSILQGNQPQHF. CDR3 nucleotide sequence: TGTGCCAGTAGTATTCTACAGGGCAATCAGCCCCAGCATTTT.

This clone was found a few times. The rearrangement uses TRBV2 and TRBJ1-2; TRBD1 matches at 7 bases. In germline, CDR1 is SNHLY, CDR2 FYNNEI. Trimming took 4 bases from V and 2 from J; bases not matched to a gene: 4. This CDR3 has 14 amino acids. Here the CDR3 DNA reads TGTGCCAGCAGTGCGACAGGGATGAACTATGGCTACACCTTC. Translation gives CASSATGMNYGYTF.

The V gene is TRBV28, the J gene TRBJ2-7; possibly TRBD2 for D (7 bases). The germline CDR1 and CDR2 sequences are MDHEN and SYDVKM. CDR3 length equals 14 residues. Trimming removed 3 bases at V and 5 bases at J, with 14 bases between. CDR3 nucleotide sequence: TGTGCCAGCAGTTTGGGAGGGGGTGGCCACGAGCAGTACTTC. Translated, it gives CASSLGGGGHEQYF.

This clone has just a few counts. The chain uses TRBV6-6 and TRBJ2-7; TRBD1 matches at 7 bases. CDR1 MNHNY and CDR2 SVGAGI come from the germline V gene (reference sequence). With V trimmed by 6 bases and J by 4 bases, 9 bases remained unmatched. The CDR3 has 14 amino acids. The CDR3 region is CASRTGTEKYEQYF. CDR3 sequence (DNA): TGTGCCAGCAGAACCGGGACAGAGAAATACGAGCAGTACTTC.

DNA for the CDR3: TGTGCCAGCAGCTTAAGCTCTTCAGGGGTGGGTAATTCACCCCTCCACTTT. Amino acid sequence: CASSLSSSGVGNSPLHF. The V gene is TRBV7-9, the J gene TRBJ1-6; the D gene is possibly TRBD1 (6 bases). The V and J ends lost 2 bases and 6 bases respectively, with 17 bases between them. Germline lookup yields CDR1 SEHNR and CDR2 FQNEAQ (reference sequence). The CDR3 has 17 residues.

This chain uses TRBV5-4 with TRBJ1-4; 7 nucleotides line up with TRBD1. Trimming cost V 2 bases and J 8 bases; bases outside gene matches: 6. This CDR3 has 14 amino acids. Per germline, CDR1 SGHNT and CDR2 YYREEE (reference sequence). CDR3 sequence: CASSFAGGGEKLFF. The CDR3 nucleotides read TGTGCCAGCAGCTTCGCAGGGGGAGGCGAAAAACTGTTTTTT. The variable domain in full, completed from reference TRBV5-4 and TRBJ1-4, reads ETGVTQSPTHLIKTRGQQVTLRCSSQSGHNTVSWYQQALGQGPQFIFQYYREEENGRGNFPPRFSGLQFPNYSSELNVNALELDDSALYLCASSFAGGGEKLFFGSGTQLSVL.

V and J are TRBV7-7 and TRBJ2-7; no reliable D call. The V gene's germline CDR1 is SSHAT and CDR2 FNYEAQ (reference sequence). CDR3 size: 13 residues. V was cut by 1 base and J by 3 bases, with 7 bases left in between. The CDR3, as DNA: TGTGCCAGCAGCTTAGATGCCAGCTACGAGCAGTACTTC. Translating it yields CASSLDASYEQYF. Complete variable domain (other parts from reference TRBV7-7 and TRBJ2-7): GAGVSQSPRYKVTKRGQDVTLRCDPISSHATLYWYQQALGQGPEFLTYFNYEAQPDKSGLPSDRFSAERPEGSISTLTIQRTEQRDSAMYRCASSLDASYEQYFGPGTRLTVT.

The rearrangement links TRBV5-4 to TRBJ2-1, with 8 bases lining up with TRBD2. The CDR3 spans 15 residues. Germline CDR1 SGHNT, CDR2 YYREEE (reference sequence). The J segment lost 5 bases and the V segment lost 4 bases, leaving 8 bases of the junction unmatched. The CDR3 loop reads CASSPAGGRNNEQFF. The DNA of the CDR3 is TGTGCCAGCAGCCCCGCGGGGGGCCGTAACAATGAGCAGTTCTTC.

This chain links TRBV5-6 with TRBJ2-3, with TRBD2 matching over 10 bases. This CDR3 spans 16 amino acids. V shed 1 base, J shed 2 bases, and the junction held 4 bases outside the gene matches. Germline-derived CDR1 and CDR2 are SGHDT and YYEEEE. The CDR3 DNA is TGTGCCAGCAGCTTGAAACTAGCGGGACCCACAGATACGCAGTATTTT. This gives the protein CASSLKLAGPTDTQYF.

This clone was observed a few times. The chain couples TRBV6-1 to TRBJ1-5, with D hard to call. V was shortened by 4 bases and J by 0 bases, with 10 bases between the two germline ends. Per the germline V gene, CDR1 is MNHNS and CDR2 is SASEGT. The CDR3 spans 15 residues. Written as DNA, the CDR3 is TGTGCCAGCAGTGTGGAGGGTTATAGCAATCAGCCCCAGCATTTT. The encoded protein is CASSVEGYSNQPQHF.

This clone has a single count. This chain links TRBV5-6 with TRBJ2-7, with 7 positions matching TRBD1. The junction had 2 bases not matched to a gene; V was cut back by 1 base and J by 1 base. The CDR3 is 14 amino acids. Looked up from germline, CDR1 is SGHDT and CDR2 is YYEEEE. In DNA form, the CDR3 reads TGTGCCAGCAGCTTGCAGGGACAGTCCTACGAGCAGTACTTC. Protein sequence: CASSLQGQSYEQYF.

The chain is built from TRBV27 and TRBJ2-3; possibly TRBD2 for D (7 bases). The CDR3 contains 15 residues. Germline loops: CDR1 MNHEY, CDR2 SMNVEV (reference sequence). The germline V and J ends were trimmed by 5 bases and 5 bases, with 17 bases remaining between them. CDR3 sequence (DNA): TGTGCCAGCAGTAAAACGGGGGGCGGTTTAGATACGCAGTATTTT. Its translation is CASSKTGGGLDTQYF.

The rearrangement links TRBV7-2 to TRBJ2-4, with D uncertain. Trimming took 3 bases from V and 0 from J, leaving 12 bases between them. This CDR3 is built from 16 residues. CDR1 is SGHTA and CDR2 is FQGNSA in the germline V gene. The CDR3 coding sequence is TGTGCCAGCAGCTTTCTGTCCAGTCTAGCCAAAAACATTCAGTACTTC. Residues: CASSFLSSLAKNIQYF.

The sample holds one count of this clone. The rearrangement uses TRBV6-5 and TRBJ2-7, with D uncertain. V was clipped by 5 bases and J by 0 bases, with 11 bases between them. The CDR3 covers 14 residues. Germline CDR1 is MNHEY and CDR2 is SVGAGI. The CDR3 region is CASSQTSSSYEQYF. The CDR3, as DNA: TGTGCCAGCAGTCAGACATCGAGCTCCTACGAGCAGTACTTC.

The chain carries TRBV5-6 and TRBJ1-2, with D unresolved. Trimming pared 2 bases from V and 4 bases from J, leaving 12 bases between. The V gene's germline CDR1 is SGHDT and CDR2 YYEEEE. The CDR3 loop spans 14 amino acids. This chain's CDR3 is CASSFVGSSYGYTF. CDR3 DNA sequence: TGTGCCAGCAGCTTTGTAGGGAGCAGCTATGGCTACACCTTC.

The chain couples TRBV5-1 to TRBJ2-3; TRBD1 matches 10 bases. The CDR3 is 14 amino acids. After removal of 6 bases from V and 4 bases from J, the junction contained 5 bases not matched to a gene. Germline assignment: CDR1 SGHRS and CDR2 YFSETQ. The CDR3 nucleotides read TGCGCCAGCAAGGCGACAGGGGGCTCAGATACGCAGTATTTT. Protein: CASKATGGSDTQYF.

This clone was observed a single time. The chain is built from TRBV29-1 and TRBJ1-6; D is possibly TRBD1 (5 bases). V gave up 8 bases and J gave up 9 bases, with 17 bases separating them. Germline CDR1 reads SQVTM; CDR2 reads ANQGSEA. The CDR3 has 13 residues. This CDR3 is CSFREARSSPLHF. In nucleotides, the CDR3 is TGCAGCTTCAGGGAGGCCAGGAGTTCACCCCTCCACTTT.

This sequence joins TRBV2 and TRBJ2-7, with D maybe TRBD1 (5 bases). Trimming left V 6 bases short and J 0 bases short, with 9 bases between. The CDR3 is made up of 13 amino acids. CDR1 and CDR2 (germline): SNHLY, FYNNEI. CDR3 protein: CASRGDSSYEQYF. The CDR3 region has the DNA TGTGCCAGCAGAGGGGATAGCTCCTACGAGCAGTACTTC.

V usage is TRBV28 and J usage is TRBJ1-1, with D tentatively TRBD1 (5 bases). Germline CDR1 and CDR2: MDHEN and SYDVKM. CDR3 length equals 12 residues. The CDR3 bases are TGTGTCTCGCGGGGCATCAACACTGAAGCTTTCTTT. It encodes CVSRGINTEAFF.

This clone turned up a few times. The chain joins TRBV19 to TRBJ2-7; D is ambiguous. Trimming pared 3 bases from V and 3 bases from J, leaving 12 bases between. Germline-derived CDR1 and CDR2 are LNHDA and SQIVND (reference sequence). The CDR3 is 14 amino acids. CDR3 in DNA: TGTGCCAGTAGTATGGCTGCACCGGGCTACGAGCAGTACTTC. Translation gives CASSMAAPGYEQYF.

The CDR3 region has the DNA TGTGCCAGCAGCTTAAGTCCAGCAGGGTCCTACGAGCAGTACTTC. Residues: CASSLSPAGSYEQYF. The rearrangement links TRBV5-5 to TRBJ2-7; possibly TRBD1 for D (5 bases). The V gene lost 2 bases and the J gene lost 1 base, with 13 bases spanning the gap. The CDR3 totals 15 residues. CDR1 and CDR2 from the germline V gene are SGHKS and YYEKEE (reference sequence).

CDR3 residues: CASSLSDRVSRETQYF. DNA for the CDR3: TGTGCCAGCAGTTTATCGGACAGGGTCTCAAGAGAGACCCAGTACTTC. This rearrangement joins TRBV28 to TRBJ2-5, with TRBD1 matching 8 bases. The J segment lost 4 bases and the V segment lost 1 base, leaving 8 bases of the junction unmatched. CDR3 length: 16 residues. From germline, CDR1 is MDHEN and CDR2 SYDVKM. Full variable domain (remainder filled in from reference TRBV28 and TRBJ2-5): DVKVTQSSRYLVKRTGEKVFLECVQDMDHENMFWYRQDPGLGLRLIYFSYDVKMKEKGDIPEGYSVSREKKERFSLILESASTNQTSMYLCASSLSDRVSRETQYFGPGTRLLVL.

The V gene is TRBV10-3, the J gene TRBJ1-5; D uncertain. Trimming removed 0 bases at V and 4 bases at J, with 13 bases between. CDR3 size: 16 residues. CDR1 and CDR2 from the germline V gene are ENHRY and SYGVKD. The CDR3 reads CAISESELTRNQPQHF. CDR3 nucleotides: TGTGCCATCAGTGAGTCGGAGTTGACGCGTAATCAGCCCCAGCATTTT.

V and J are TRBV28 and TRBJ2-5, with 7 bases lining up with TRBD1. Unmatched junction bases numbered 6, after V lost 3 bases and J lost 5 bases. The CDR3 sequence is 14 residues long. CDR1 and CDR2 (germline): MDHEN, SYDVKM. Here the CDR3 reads CASSLGRGWETQYF. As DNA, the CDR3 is TGTGCCAGCAGTTTGGGCAGGGGGTGGGAGACCCAGTACTTC.

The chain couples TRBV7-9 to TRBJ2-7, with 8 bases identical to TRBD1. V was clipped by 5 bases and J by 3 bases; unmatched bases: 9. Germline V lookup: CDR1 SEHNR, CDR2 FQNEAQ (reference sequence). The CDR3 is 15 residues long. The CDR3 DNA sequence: TGTGCCAGCAGCGCCCGGGACAGGTCCCACTACGAGCAGTACTTC. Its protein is CASSARDRSHYEQYF.